One and the same sample provided the 17 T cell receptor beta chains below, sequenced in a study of control samples from healthy donors and cancer patients. Repertoires were generated with immunoSEQ multiplex PCR, while TCRdb's copy carries only in-frame clones and drops some. The table lists tens of thousands of clones, about 95% of them singletons. The sequencing sample was made of blood. The receptors derive from a man aged 55-75 years in good health.

This clone was found once. The chain carries TRBV27 and TRBJ1-1; D might be TRBD1 (5 bases). This CDR3 has 14 amino acids. Trimming shortened V by 1 base and J by 3 bases, and 9 bases separated the two germline ends. Germline loops: CDR1 MNHEY, CDR2 SMNVEV (reference sequence). CDR3 amino acids: CASSLYRGDTEAFF. The CDR3 nucleotides read TGTGCCAGCAGTTTATATCGGGGGGACACTGAAGCTTTCTTT.

The V gene is TRBV24-1, the J gene TRBJ1-1; D is undetermined. Germline CDR1 KGHDR, CDR2 SFDVKD. V was pared by 3 bases and J by 5 bases, with 9 bases between. The CDR3 covers 13 residues. CDR3 nucleotide sequence: TGTGCCACCAGTGATCTGGGTATGACTGAAGCTTTCTTT. The encoded protein is CATSDLGMTEAFF.

The genes are TRBV3-1 (or the pseudogene TRBV3-2) and TRBJ1-6; D remains unclear. V dropped 3 bases and J dropped 0 bases, with 6 bases sitting between them. The CDR3 contains 15 residues. The V gene's germline CDR1 is LGHDT and CDR2 YNNKEL (reference sequence). The CDR3 nucleotides read TGTGCCAGCAGCCAGGGTAGCTCCTATAATTCACCCCTCCACTTT. Translated: CASSQGSSYNSPLHF.

The chain couples TRBV18 to TRBJ1-2; D is unresolved. The germline V and J ends were trimmed by 8 bases and 1 base, with 17 bases remaining between them. The CDR3 totals 15 residues. Germline CDR1 is KGHSH and CDR2 is LQKENI. CDR3 amino acids: CASEGIPGSNYGYTF. The CDR3 nucleotides read TGTGCCAGCGAAGGAATTCCGGGAAGTAACTATGGCTACACCTTC.

V is TRBV2 and J is TRBJ2-2, with TRBD1 matching over 8 bases. The trim removed 6 bases at V and 5 bases at J, leaving 5 bases unmatched. Germline lookup yields CDR1 SNHLY and CDR2 FYNNEI. The CDR3 covers 14 residues. CDR3 protein: CASRRDRMTGELFF. CDR3 bases: TGTGCCAGCAGAAGGGACAGGATGACCGGGGAGCTGTTTTTT.

This chain connects TRBV12-2 to TRBJ2-1; the DNA was not used to check the table's D call, TRBD2. TRBV12-2 is a documented pseudogene. The CDR3 contains 14 residues. The CDR3 DNA reads as TGTGCAAGTCGACCCGGGACTAGCGGACCGGTGGGGTTCTTC. Translated, it gives CASRPGTSGPVGFF.

This clone was picked up a small number of times. The chain is built from TRBV7-9 and TRBJ2-7; TRBD1 aligns across 9 bases. The CDR3 has 15 residues. Germline V gene lookup returns CDR1 SEHNR and CDR2 FQNEAQ (reference sequence). Germline trimming cut 5 bases from V and 3 bases from J; bases unmatched to any gene: 8. CDR3 coding DNA: TGTGCCAGCAGCGCCAACACAGGGGGCCTCTACGAGCAGTACTTC. This translates into CASSANTGGLYEQYF. Filled out from reference TRBV7-9 and TRBJ2-7, the complete variable domain reads DTGVSQNPRHKITKRGQNVTFRCDPISEHNRLYWYRQTLGQGPEFLTYFQNEAQLEKSRLLSDRFSAERPKGSFSTLEIQRTEQGDSAMYLCASSANTGGLYEQYFGPGTRLTVT.

The chain uses TRBV24-1 and TRBJ1-5, with a possible D match to TRBD1 (6 bases). The CDR3 sequence is 14 residues long. Germline V gives CDR1 KGHDR, CDR2 SFDVKD. With 4 bases removed from V and 10 bases from J, the gap between germline ends came to 16 bases. The CDR3 nucleotides are TGTGCCACCAGTGAACAGGGAAGGTGGGTCCCCCAGCATTTT. Protein sequence: CATSEQGRWVPQHF.

This chain joins TRBV7-9 and TRBJ2-5, with D unclear. CDR1 SEHNR and CDR2 FQNEAQ come from the germline V gene (reference sequence). V was cut by 3 bases and J by 2 bases, with 10 bases left in between. This CDR3 has 14 residues. The CDR3, as DNA: TGTGCCAGCAGCTTGGAGCCGACGCAAGAGACCCAGTACTTC. This sequence encodes CASSLEPTQETQYF.

The gene calls are TRBV12-3 or TRBV12-4 and TRBJ2-2, with TRBD2 identical over 7 bases. The V and J ends lost 2 bases and 8 bases, in that order; junction bases with no gene match: 2. The length of the CDR3 is 13 residues. CDR3: CASSLNSGGELFF. Here the CDR3 DNA reads TGTGCCAGCAGTTTAAATAGCGGGGGGGAGCTGTTTTTT.

The rearrangement uses TRBV18 and TRBJ1-1; a possible D gene is TRBD1 (5 bases). Germline values: CDR1 KGHSH, CDR2 LQKENI. There are 15 residues in the CDR3. The V end lost 0 bases, the J end lost 0 bases, and 8 bases lay between the germline ends. CDR3: CASSPPGVMNTEAFF. In nucleotides, the CDR3 is TGTGCCAGCTCACCACCGGGGGTCATGAACACTGAAGCTTTCTTT.

The chain links TRBV30 to TRBJ2-2, with D maybe TRBD2 (6 bases). Per the germline V gene, CDR1 is GTSNPN and CDR2 is SVGIG (reference sequence). V was clipped by 1 base and J by 4 bases, with 16 bases between them. The CDR3 is 16 residues long. The CDR3 spells CAWSGSGGYGTGELFF. DNA for the CDR3: TGTGCCTGGAGTGGGTCAGGAGGGTATGGCACCGGGGAGCTGTTTTTT.

The genes are TRBV6-6 and TRBJ1-1; 7 bases are a match to TRBD1. CDR3 length equals 14 residues. Germline CDR1 and CDR2: MNHNY and SVGAGI (reference sequence). The ends lost 4 bases at V and 0 bases at J; junction bases unmatched: 2. The chain's CDR3 is CASSSGGLNTEAFF. The DNA for the CDR3 is TGTGCCAGCAGTTCAGGGGGTCTGAACACTGAAGCTTTCTTT.

V and J are TRBV7-2 and TRBJ1-4; D remains unclear. In germline, CDR1 is SGHTA, CDR2 FQGNSA. With 2 bases removed from V and 8 bases from J, the gap between germline ends came to 9 bases. The CDR3 runs to 13 residues. The DNA of the CDR3 is TGTGCCAGCAGCTTATACGTGGAGGAAAAACTGTTTTTT. This codes for CASSLYVEEKLFF. The complete variable domain, with remaining parts taken from reference TRBV7-2 and TRBJ1-4, reads GAGVSQSPSNKVTEKGKDVELRCDPISGHTALYWYRQSLGQGLEFLIYFQGNSAPDKSGLPSDRFSAERTGGSVSTLTIQRTQQEDSAVYLCASSLYVEEKLFFGSGTQLSVL.

This clone was detected only once. The J gene is TRBJ2-3, the V gene TRBV15, with D perhaps TRBD1 (6 bases). CDR3 length: 16 amino acids. Germline V gene lookup returns CDR1 LNHNV and CDR2 YYDKDF (reference sequence). The V end was cut by 1 base, the J end by 0 bases, with 11 bases between. The CDR3 region has the DNA TGTGCCACCAGCAGAGGACAGGCCTCTAGCACAGATACGCAGTATTTT. Protein sequence: CATSRGQASSTDTQYF. The whole variable domain, filled in from reference TRBV15 and TRBJ2-3, reads DAMVIQNPRYQVTQFGKPVTLSCSQTLNHNVMYWYQQKSSQAPKLLFHYYDKDFNNEADTPDNFQSRRPNTSFCFLDIRSPGLGDTAMYLCATSRGQASSTDTQYFGPGTRLTVL.

This chain uses TRBV28 with TRBJ1-5, with D hard to call. The CDR3 loop spans 18 amino acids. Germline-derived CDR1 and CDR2 are MDHEN and SYDVKM. V was pared by 2 bases and J by 0 bases, with 17 bases between. The CDR3 loop reads CASSLTGNSAYSNQPQHF. In DNA, the CDR3 is TGTGCCAGCAGTTTAACGGGGAACAGCGCCTATAGCAATCAGCCCCAGCATTTT.

This rearrangement joins TRBV5-4 to TRBJ2-3; no firm D call. The germline V gene encodes CDR1 SGHNT and CDR2 YYREEE (reference sequence). The V end lost 0 bases, the J end lost 0 bases, and 8 bases lay between the germline ends. This CDR3 spans 15 amino acids. The CDR3 bases are TGTGCCAGCAGCTTGGTCACGGCTAGCACAGATACGCAGTATTTT. Translation gives CASSLVTASTDTQYF.